This TCR beta chain was profiled in a study of regulatory T cells in long-lasting Graves disease (dated by TCRdb to the early 2020s). A note on the overall study: Newly diagnosed Graves' disease patients had taken antithyroid drugs for less than 3 months. This study used TCR sequencing and RNA sequencing of peripheral blood to compare persistent Graves' disease patients against newly diagnosed Graves' disease patients. The study took place in China and was registered as a clinical trial. TCR sequencing covered about 13 persistent and approximately 20 newly diagnosed Graves' disease patients, 33 samples in total. General findings and caveats noted by the study authors: TRBV28, TRBJ1-2 and TRBJ2-5 were preferentially used in persistent disease, while TRBV20-1 and TRBJ2-1 were favored in newly diagnosed disease. Persistent Graves' disease patients showed lower TCR Shannon entropy and fewer highly expanded clones than newly diagnosed patients, suggesting clonal expansion. Only peripheral blood was studied, because thyroid tissue, the primary lesion, was inaccessible. The small sample size was acknowledged by the authors as a limitation that may reduce accuracy. Only the TCR beta chain was sequenced and analyzed. More public clonotypes were shared among persistent patients (under 3,000) than among newly diagnosed patients (966).

Interpreted using the paper, the time point label stands for: newly diagnosed GD, antithyroid drugs for less than 3 months. For both TCR sequencing and RNA sequencing, RNA was extracted from PBMCs using TRIzol. The diagnosis of Graves' disease was made according to American Thyroid Association guidelines. Patients for the study were recruited at an endocrinology department in Xi'an, China. Each patient gave roughly 8.4 milliliters of peripheral blood, collected in an EDTA anticoagulant tube. Ficoll Paque Plus density gradient separation was used to isolate PBMCs, and no further T cell sorting was done. An Agilent 2100 Bioanalyzer and agarose gel were used to check RNA quality, and a NanoDrop 2000 was used to measure RNA concentration. Libraries were constructed by multiplex PCR. TCRdb names Illumina HiSeq 4000 as the instrument used. iRepertoire HTBI primers and Arm-PCR amplification of CDR3 regions were used to construct TCR beta libraries. Gel purification was performed on PCR products prior to sequencing. The published analysis was carried out like this. Gene usage analysis of CDR3 amino acid clonotypes relied on the approximately 60 TRBV and fewer than 15 TRBJ segments identified across samples. Filtered high-quality paired reads were merged into contigs using COPE and FqMerger. Contigs were aligned with BLAST to IMGT TRBV, TRBD and TRBJ reference genes, and CDR3 was defined per IMGT. Any clonotype with a frequency above 0.1% was counted as a highly expanded clone. Shannon entropy served as the measure of repertoire diversity, while the Gini coefficient captured V-J evenness. A clonotype was considered public if more than one individual shared it. TCRdb trimmed the raw reads at Q25, called clones with MiXCR and kept productive beta chains. Each CDR3 protein appears once, grouped with its most common genes and DNA. The V and J calls follow TCRdb's processing rather than the paper's. The sample records around 450,000 distinct CDR3 sequences, approximately 16% of which are singletons. The biggest ten clones account for about 8.3% of the sample.

V lost 4 bases and J lost 6 bases; the stretch between them is 19 bases long. CDR1 is given as SGHRS and CDR2 as YFSETQ, both from the germline V gene. Reading from cysteine to phenylalanine, the CDR3 counts 15 amino acids. Just the 45-base CDR3 DNA is kept, in frame starting at base 1. Notes on this clonotype: Its antigen remains undetermined. Base-call qualities are not available, and no considerably larger clone is one nucleotide away.

This sample also appeared in a second study, on T cells in Graves' hyperthyroidism and ophthalmopathy. The second study reports: Stable Graves' hyperthyroidism was defined as the absence of progression to ophthalmopathy over 18 months of follow-up. Hyperthyroidism patients were newly diagnosed, with disease duration under 2 months, and aged 18 to 65 years. Patients with uncontrolled infections, other autoimmune diseases, pregnancy or lactation were excluded. Diagnoses relied on clinical symptoms, serum thyroxine and TRAb, thyroid ultrasound and orbital computed tomography. A first-round RT-PCR of the TCR CDR3 used the HTBI primer set with the Qiagen OneStep RT-PCR kit. Most expanded thyroid clonotypes (frequency above 0.001) were also found in blood, which suggests that blood repertoires may mirror thyroid immune responses. A 13 V-J signature model separated ophthalmopathy from stable hyperthyroidism, with nearly 90% sensitivity and roughly 81% specificity in cross-validation and 80%/75% in testing. In validation, the model predicted progression to ophthalmopathy with over 60% sensitivity and 72% to 75% specificity, a median of around 6.6 months before onset. A discovery cohort of roughly 100 patients, about 40 with Graves' ophthalmopathy and 57 with stable Graves' hyperthyroidism, was used to find distinguishing TCR V-J signatures. An independent validation cohort of 18 to 20 hyperthyroidism patients and about 15 patients who later progressed to ophthalmopathy tested prospective prediction of ophthalmopathy. For training and testing, the 100 or so patients in the discovery cohort were randomly divided in a 7:3 ratio. In addition, the study compared T-cell repertoires in thyroid tissue and in blood from roughly six Graves' hyperthyroidism patients. Following sampling, methimazole starting at 30 mg daily was given to hyperthyroidism patients, and high-dose intravenous methylprednisolone was given to ophthalmopathy patients. The libraries were constructed in a second round of multiplex PCR and then size-selected and purified. Libraries were sequenced paired-end with 100 bp reads on an Illumina HiSeq2000. SOAPnuke was used to process the raw data, throwing out any read that contained adapters or uncalled bases, had a mean Phred below 15, or lacked an exact constant-primer or identifier match. High-quality paired reads were merged with COPE v1.2.5, and unique nucleotide sequences were defined as clonotypes. MiTCR v1.1 was used to align clonotypes to the IMGT TRBV, TRBD and TRBJ reference segments. Only V-J combinations with frequency above 0.0001, covering 99% to 99.2% of repertoires, were analysed. A TCS score was defined as the ratio of F50 (clonal expansion) to E x V (chaos), with BLOSUM62-based TCRdist applied between CDR3 peptides within each V-J. Welch's t-statistics and random forest reduced approximately 520 V-J features to 10 to 15, which were used in a naive Bayes classifier (R e1071). No statistical method was used to set the sample size in advance, and investigators knew the group allocation. The paper reports TCR Vbeta CDR3 sequencing of some 140 peripheral blood samples: 43 ophthalmopathy, fewer than 80 hyperthyroidism and about 17 progressor patients.

The TCR was taken from a woman in her forties with Graves disease. Donor details come from another sample of the same person, matched by shared clones. The sequence joins TRBV5-1 to TRBJ1-2; the D gene assignment is ambiguous. Sample: peripheral blood mononuclear cells (PBMCs), taken at new diagnosis, from a patient treated with antithyroid drugs. The DNA is TGCGCCAGCAGCCCCGGTAATGGACCGTCGGATGGCTACACCTTC. This yields the protein CASSPGNGPSDGYTF.